The T cell receptor beta chain described here comes from a study of shared clonotypes between healthy human individuals. CD8 cells regarded as naive lacked CD45RO, were positively chosen for CCR7, and omitted terminally differentiated effector memory CD45RA+ cells. The healthy adult donors were HIV-negative and reported no recent acute infections or vaccinations. This CDR3 comprises 15 residues. J was trimmed by 5 bases and V by 6 bases; bases with no gene match: 9. The germline V gene has CDR1 SGHTA and CDR2 FQGTGA. The assay was immunoSEQ multiplex PCR, and TCRdb's table has in-frame clones only and misses some. Of about 2.1 million clones detected, 90% to 95% appear once; the ten largest clones hold around 1.7%.

The V gene is TRBV7-3, the J gene TRBJ1-2; 10 bases align to TRBD1. Input material: naive CD8+ T cells from PBMCs. The clonotype originates from a man between 18 and 29 years old in good health. Some clones in this sample may be carry-over from other donors' samples. In nucleotides, the CDR3 is TGTGCCAGCAGGTCAAGACCGGGACAGGGGTATGGCTACACCTTC. Residues: CASRSRPGQGYGYTF.